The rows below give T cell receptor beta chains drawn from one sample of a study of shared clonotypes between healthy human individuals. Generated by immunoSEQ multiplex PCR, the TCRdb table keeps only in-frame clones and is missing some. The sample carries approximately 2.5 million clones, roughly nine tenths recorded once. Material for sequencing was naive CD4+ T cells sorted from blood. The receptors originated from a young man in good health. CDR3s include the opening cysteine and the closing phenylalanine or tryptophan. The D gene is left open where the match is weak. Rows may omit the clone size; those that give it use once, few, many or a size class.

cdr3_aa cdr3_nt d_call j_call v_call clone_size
CASSLAGGTYNEQFF TGTGCCAGCAGCTTAGCGGGGGGTACCTACAATGAGCAGTTCTTC TRBD2 TRBJ2-1 TRBV6-6 -
CASSGGKGQSYEQYF TGTGCCAGTAGTGGCGGCAAGGGCCAGTCCTACGAGCAGTACTTC - TRBJ2-7 TRBV19 -
CASSVGGSKLNTEAFF TGTGCCAGCAGTGTAGGGGGAAGCAAACTGAACACTGAAGCTTTCTTT - TRBJ1-1 TRBV6-1 -
CAWSARAIYGYTF TGTGCCTGGAGTGCCCGGGCCATCTATGGCTACACCTTC - TRBJ1-2 TRBV30 -
CASRPSSYNEQFF TGCGCCAGCCGTCCTAGCTCCTACAATGAGCAGTTCTTC - TRBJ2-1 TRBV4-1 -
CASTLVPQTGTDTQYF TGCGCCAGCACCCTGGTCCCCCAAACGGGTACAGATACGCAGTATTTT - TRBJ2-3 TRBV5-1 once
CASSVGRESSNEQFF TGTGCCAGCAGTGTGGGGCGGGAGAGCAGCAATGAGCAGTTCTTC TRBD2 TRBJ2-1 TRBV2 -
CASPSSRSPYNEQFF TGCGCCAGTCCGTCTAGCAGGTCCCCCTACAATGAGCAGTTCTTC - TRBJ2-1 TRBV23-1 once
CASRVIGETQYF TGTGCCAGCAGGGTTATAGGCGAGACCCAGTACTTC - TRBJ2-5 TRBV6-1 -
CASSLDITTNEKLFF TGCGCCAGCAGTCTAGACATTACAACTAATGAAAAACTGTTTTTT - TRBJ1-4 TRBV5-1 -
CASSDPGQGLSGYTF TGCGCCAGCAGTGATCCGGGACAGGGTCTATCTGGCTACACCTTC TRBD1 TRBJ1-2 TRBV10-1 once
CASSLGLATPSYNEQFF TGTGCCAGCAGCTTAGGTTTAGCCACGCCCTCCTACAATGAGCAGTTCTTC - TRBJ2-1 TRBV7-2 -
CASSLEGGPQETQYF TGTGCTAGCAGCTTAGAGGGAGGGCCACAGGAGACCCAGTACTTC TRBD2 TRBJ2-5 TRBV7-7 -
CASSERWGSAADTIYF TGTGCCAGCAGTGAACGTTGGGGCAGCGCCGCGGACACCATATATTTT - TRBJ1-3 TRBV6-1 -
CASSRGTSGGPRNEQFF TGTGCCAGTAGTAGAGGGACTAGCGGGGGGCCTAGGAATGAGCAGTTCTTC TRBD2 TRBJ2-1 TRBV19 -
CASRAGGLYEQYF TGTGCCAGCAGGGCAGGGGGCCTCTACGAGCAGTACTTC TRBD1 TRBJ2-7 TRBV25-1 -
CASSEGQTNYGYTF TGTGCCAGCAGCGAAGGACAGACTAACTATGGCTACACCTTC - TRBJ1-2 TRBV5-6 -
CASSPGGQALTFF TGTGCCAGCAGTCCTGGGGGACAGGCCCTAACCTTCTTT TRBD1 TRBJ1-1 TRBV28 once
CASSSDRGLYEQYF TGTGCCAGCAGCTCGGACAGGGGGCTATACGAGCAGTACTTC TRBD1 TRBJ2-7 TRBV5-4 once
CASSENRVANNSPLHF TGTGCCAGCAGTGAAAACAGGGTGGCCAATAATTCACCCCTCCACTTT - TRBJ1-6 TRBV2 -
CSAEQGTVGDTQYF TGCAGCGCCGAGCAGGGGACGGTGGGAGATACGCAGTATTTT - TRBJ2-3 TRBV29-1 -
CASSLRRQGRLGYTF TGTGCCAGCAGCCTAAGACGACAGGGTCGACTTGGCTACACCTTC TRBD1 TRBJ1-2 TRBV6-5 -
CASSLDGVEDTQYF TGCGCCAGCAGCTTGGACGGTGTAGAGGATACGCAGTATTTT - TRBJ2-3 TRBV5-1 -
CASSLATGTNSPLHF TGTGCCAGCAGCTTAGCGACAGGGACTAATTCACCCCTCCACTTT TRBD1 TRBJ1-6 TRBV7-2 -
CASSVGVLQDTQYF TGTGCCAGCAGCGTAGGAGTACTCCAAGATACGCAGTATTTT - TRBJ2-3 TRBV9 -
CASRRTGSYNEQFF TGTGCCAGCAGGCGGACAGGTTCCTACAATGAGCAGTTCTTC TRBD1 TRBJ2-1 TRBV2 -
CASSTYRLSNEKLFF TGTGCCAGCAGCACCTACAGGTTGTCAAATGAAAAACTGTTTTTT - TRBJ1-4 TRBV2 -
CASSLIAGGPNEQYF TGTGCCAGCAGCTTAATAGCGGGAGGGCCGAATGAGCAGTACTTC TRBD2 TRBJ2-7 TRBV7-8 -
CASSIGAGANTEAFF TGTGCCAGTAGTATAGGGGCAGGGGCGAACACTGAAGCTTTCTTT - TRBJ1-1 TRBV19 -
CASSSSADTQYF TGTGCCAGCAGTTCGTCGGCAGATACGCAGTATTTT - TRBJ2-3 TRBV6-5 -
CASSISLFRDTQYF TGTGCCAGTAGTATTAGTCTTTTCAGGGATACGCAGTATTTT - TRBJ2-3 TRBV19 -
CASSLDQALAGETQYF TGTGCCAGCAGCTTAGATCAGGCACTAGCGGGAGAGACCCAGTACTTC TRBD2 TRBJ2-5 TRBV11-2 -
CASTLGVAGTYEQYF TGTGCCAGCACCCTCGGGGTAGCGGGTACCTACGAGCAGTACTTC TRBD2 TRBJ2-7 TRBV28 -
CASSSLLAGRYNEQFF TGTGCCAGCAGTTCCCTACTAGCGGGAAGGTACAATGAGCAGTTCTTC TRBD2 TRBJ2-1 TRBV27 -
CSVEDRGRGDGYGYTF TGCAGCGTTGAAGATCGCGGGCGGGGAGATGGCTATGGCTACACCTTC - TRBJ1-2 TRBV29-1 once
CASSLSQGIGELFF TGTGCCAGCAGCCTTTCCCAGGGGATCGGGGAGCTGTTTTTT - TRBJ2-2 TRBV6-1 -
CASRVAGESYEQYF TGTGCCAGCAGGGTAGCGGGAGAGTCCTACGAGCAGTACTTC TRBD2 TRBJ2-7 TRBV6-6 -
CASSLGRDRQYF TGTGCCAGCAGCCTAGGCCGGGACAGGCAGTATTTT TRBD1 TRBJ2-3 TRBV6-5 -
CASSYQGLQAWTQYF TGTGCCAGCAGTTACCAGGGTCTCCAGGCTTGGACCCAGTACTTC - TRBJ2-5 TRBV6-5 once
CASSLAGSNSPLHF TGTGCCAGCAGCTTAGCGGGGAGCAATTCACCCCTCCACTTT - TRBJ1-6 TRBV7-9 -
CASSSWTSGRAQETQYF TGTGCCAGCAGTTCCTGGACTAGCGGGAGGGCCCAGGAGACCCAGTACTTC TRBD2 TRBJ2-5 TRBV2 -
CASSYSTGLAVREQFF TGTGCCAGCAGTTACTCGACCGGACTAGCGGTTCGTGAGCAGTTCTTC TRBD2 TRBJ2-1 TRBV6-5 -
CASSLLASGTYEQYF TGTGCCAGCAGCTTACTGGCTAGCGGAACCTACGAGCAGTACTTC TRBD2 TRBJ2-7 TRBV7-2 once
CASKTTQGLSTDTQYF TGTGCCAGCAAAACCACGCAAGGGTTGAGCACAGATACGCAGTATTTT - TRBJ2-3 TRBV7-9 -
CASSSRGGELFF TGTGCTAGCAGCTCCAGGGGCGGGGAGCTGTTTTTT - TRBJ2-2 TRBV7-7 once
CASTHSERGNSPLHF TGTGCCAGCACTCACAGCGAAAGGGGTAATTCACCCCTCCACTTT - TRBJ1-6 TRBV28 -
CASSPSDRVSYNERQFF TGTGCCAGCTCACCCTCTGACAGGGTATCTTACAATGAGCGGCAGTTCTTC TRBD1 TRBJ2-1 TRBV18 -
CASSNRDRDSYEQYF TGTGCCAGCTCTAACCGGGACAGGGACTCCTACGAGCAGTACTTC TRBD1 TRBJ2-7 TRBV18 -
CASRREAADTQYF TGTGCCAGCCGACGGGAGGCCGCAGATACGCAGTATTTT TRBD2 TRBJ2-3 TRBV6-6 -
CASSLLPAAIQETQYF TGCGCCAGCAGCTTGCTTCCAGCGGCTATCCAAGAGACCCAGTACTTC - TRBJ2-5 TRBV5-1 -
CASSRDFLGETQYF TGTGCCAGCAGTCGGGACTTCCTTGGAGAGACCCAGTACTTC - TRBJ2-5 TRBV5-6 -
CASSVDNDLTRARRGYNEQFF TGTGCCAGCAGCGTAGATAATGACCTGACTAGGGCGAGAAGAGGGTACAATGAGCAGTTCTTC - TRBJ2-1 TRBV9 -
CASSLGRATEAFF TGTGCCAGCAGCCTCGGCAGGGCCACTGAAGCTTTCTTT - TRBJ1-1 TRBV2 -
CASSPPPGGITEAFF TGTGCCAGTAGTCCACCCCCAGGGGGGATCACTGAAGCTTTCTTT TRBD1 TRBJ1-1 TRBV19 -
CASSLRDEKLFF TGTGCCAGCTCACTACGGGATGAAAAACTGTTTTTT - TRBJ1-4 TRBV18 -
CASSQRGTFASLNTEAFF TGTGCCAGCAGCCAAAGGGGTACCTTCGCGTCTTTGAACACTGAAGCTTTCTTT - TRBJ1-1 TRBV14 once
CAWAGGTGNQPQHF TGTGCCTGGGCGGGGGGAACAGGCAATCAGCCCCAGCATTTT - TRBJ1-5 TRBV30 -
CASSAGDTQYF TGCGCCAGCAGTGCCGGGGATACGCAGTATTTT - TRBJ2-3 TRBV10-1 -
CASSLVFGNTEAFF TGCGCCAGCAGCTTGGTTTTCGGGAACACTGAAGCTTTCTTT - TRBJ1-1 TRBV5-1 -
CASSLDVGLYNEQFF TGTGCCAGCAGCTTAGATGTCGGACTGTACAATGAGCAGTTCTTC - TRBJ2-1 TRBV11-2 -